This paragraph covers one T cell receptor (beta chain) sequence. This clonotype was seen repeatedly, ten times or more. The specificity of this receptor is unknown. At one end, the junction sequence differs from germline, possibly due to a read error. Libraries were constructed by multiplex PCR. TCRdb names Illumina HiSeq 4000 as the instrument used. CDR3 regions were amplified by Arm-PCR with iRepertoire HTBI primers to construct TCR beta libraries. PCR products were gel purified before sequencing. The authors' pipeline ran thus. A total of under 80 TRBV and under 15 TRBJ segments were identified across samples and were used for gene usage analysis of CDR3 amino acid clonotypes. COPE and FqMerger were used to merge filtered high-quality paired reads into contigs. BLAST was used to align contigs to IMGT TRBV, TRBD and TRBJ reference genes, with CDR3 defined following IMGT. Clonotypes above 0.1% frequency were classified as highly expanded clones. Shannon entropy was used to measure repertoire diversity, and the Gini coefficient was used to measure V-J evenness. A clonotype found in more than one individual was treated as public. Clones were called with MiXCR by TCRdb after fastp trimmed the public reads at Q25, and only in-frame beta chains were retained. Each record represents a unique CDR3 protein, reported with the most common genes and DNA among its rows. These V and J calls rely on TCRdb rather than the paper's analysis. The sample records 420,000 or so distinct CDR3 sequences, about a sixth of which are singletons. The ten largest clones represent less than 30% of the sample.

According to the germline V gene (reference sequence), CDR1 reads SEHNR and CDR2 reads FQNEAQ. From cysteine to phenylalanine, the CDR3 is 14 amino acids long. Just the 42-base CDR3 DNA is kept, in frame starting at base 1. This specimen belongs to a study of regulatory T cells in long-lasting Graves disease (dated by TCRdb to the early 2020s). Regarding the complete study: Patients with newly diagnosed Graves' disease had been on antithyroid drugs for under 3 months. Peripheral blood TCR sequencing and RNA sequencing compared persistent Graves' disease patients with newly diagnosed Graves' disease patients. A total of around 35 samples underwent TCR sequencing, from around 13 patients with persistent Graves' disease and around 20 patients with newly diagnosed Graves' disease. The study was registered as a clinical trial and conducted in China. Findings and caveats that apply to the study as a whole: Sequencing and analysis were restricted to the TCR beta chain. Compared with newly diagnosed patients, persistent Graves' disease patients had lower TCR Shannon entropy and fewer highly expanded clones, which suggests clonal expansion. Peripheral blood alone was examined, since thyroid tissue, which constituted the primary lesion, could not be accessed. More public clonotypes were shared among persistent patients (roughly 2,700) than among newly diagnosed patients (966). As a limitation, the authors acknowledged that the small sample size may reduce accuracy. TRBV28, TRBJ1-2 and TRBJ2-5 were preferentially used in persistent disease, while TRBV20-1 and TRBJ2-1 were favored in newly diagnosed disease.

In light of the paper, this sample's time point label describes: newly diagnosed GD, antithyroid drugs for less than 3 months. For both TCR sequencing and RNA sequencing, RNA was extracted from PBMCs using TRIzol. The diagnosis of Graves' disease followed American Thyroid Association guidelines. Patients for the study were recruited at an endocrinology department in Xi'an, China. Each patient gave 7 to 9.5 milliliters of peripheral blood, collected in an EDTA anticoagulant tube. Ficoll Paque Plus density gradient separation was used to isolate PBMCs, and no further T cell sorting was performed. RNA quality was checked with an Agilent 2100 Bioanalyzer and agarose gel, and concentration with a NanoDrop 2000. These data also featured in a second study, about T cells in Graves' hyperthyroidism and ophthalmopathy. As the second study states: A patient counted as having stable Graves' hyperthyroidism if no progression to ophthalmopathy occurred over 18 months of follow-up. The hyperthyroidism patients were between 18 and 65 years old and newly diagnosed, with a disease duration of less than 2 months. The study excluded patients with uncontrolled infections, other autoimmune diseases, pregnancy or lactation. Diagnoses relied on clinical symptoms, serum thyroxine and TRAb, thyroid ultrasound and orbital computed tomography. The TCR CDR3 was subjected to a first round of RT-PCR using the HTBI primer set and the Qiagen OneStep RT-PCR kit. Blood samples also contained most of the expanded thyroid clonotypes (frequency above 0.001), which suggests that blood repertoires may reflect thyroid immune responses. A 13 V-J signature model separated ophthalmopathy from stable hyperthyroidism, with approximately 86% sensitivity and 81% to 82% specificity in cross-validation and 80%/75% in testing. In validation, the model predicted progression to ophthalmopathy with 55% to 71% sensitivity and 72.22% specificity, a median of 6.5 months before onset. To identify TCR V-J signatures that set the groups apart, the researchers used a discovery cohort of 100 or so patients, made up of roughly 45 with Graves' ophthalmopathy and some 60 with stable Graves' hyperthyroidism. An independent validation cohort of about 19 hyperthyroidism patients and about 16 patients who later progressed to ophthalmopathy tested prospective prediction of ophthalmopathy. The 95 to 100 discovery patients were divided at random into training and test sets in a 7:3 ratio. In roughly six Graves' hyperthyroidism patients, the study also compared T-cell repertoires from thyroid tissue with T-cell repertoires from blood. Once sampling was done, hyperthyroidism patients were given methimazole at a starting dose of 30 mg daily, whereas ophthalmopathy patients were given high-dose intravenous methylprednisolone. Libraries were constructed in a second round of multiplex PCR, after which size selection and purification were performed. Libraries were sequenced paired-end with 100 bp reads on an Illumina HiSeq2000. SOAPnuke was used to process the raw data, with reads discarded if the reads contained adapters or uncalled bases, had a mean Phred below 15, or lacked an exact constant-primer or identifier match. COPE v1.2.5 was used to merge the high-quality paired reads, and each unique nucleotide sequence was defined as a clonotype. MiTCR v1.1 was used to align the clonotypes against IMGT TRBV, TRBD and TRBJ reference segments. The analysis was restricted to V-J combinations with a frequency above 0.0001, which together covered 98% to 99.2% of the repertoires. A TCS score was defined as the ratio between F50 (clonal expansion) and ExV (chaos), using BLOSUM62-based TCRdist between CDR3 peptides within each V-J. Welch's t-statistics and random forest reduced approximately 520 V-J features to 10 to 15, which were used in a naive Bayes classifier (R e1071). No statistical method was used to fix the sample size in advance, and group allocation was not hidden from the investigators. The paper reports TCR Vbeta CDR3 sequencing of some 140 peripheral blood samples: 43 ophthalmopathy, about 75 hyperthyroidism and 17 progressor patients.

The receptor was derived from a young woman with Graves disease. Donor details come from another sample of the same person, matched by shared clones. Here the chain combines TRBV7-9 and TRBJ2-7; 7 junctional bases match TRBD1. Sample: peripheral blood mononuclear cells (PBMCs), taken at new diagnosis, from a patient treated with antithyroid drugs. The CDR3 has the sequence CASSLDEEAGTVGF. The DNA sequence is TGTGCCAGCAGCTTAGACGAAGAGGCCGGGACAGTAGGTTTC.